This TCR beta chain was documented in a study of T cells in localized non-small cell lung cancer. This clone was counted a few times. The antigen is unknown. Study-wide results and caveats: Sequencing was restricted to one tumor region; therefore, heterogeneity remains possible.

This CDR3 has 13 residues. V dropped 11 bases and J dropped 4; count of bases not matched to a gene: 9. Germline lookup yields CDR1 SEHNR and CDR2 FQNEAQ (reference sequence). Assay: immunoSEQ multiplex PCR; the TCRdb copy retains only in-frame clones and omits some. Here the sample spans tens of thousands of clones, 85% to 90% being singletons. The chain uses TRBV7-9 and TRBJ2-3; 7 bases agree with TRBD1. Sample: PBMCs, taken before any cancer treatment. This clonotype originated in a man aged 35-75 years with stage II lung adenocarcinoma. CDR3 amino acids: CAQTGQGADTQYF. The CDR3 DNA is TGTGCCCAGACAGGGCAGGGGGCAGATACGCAGTATTTT.